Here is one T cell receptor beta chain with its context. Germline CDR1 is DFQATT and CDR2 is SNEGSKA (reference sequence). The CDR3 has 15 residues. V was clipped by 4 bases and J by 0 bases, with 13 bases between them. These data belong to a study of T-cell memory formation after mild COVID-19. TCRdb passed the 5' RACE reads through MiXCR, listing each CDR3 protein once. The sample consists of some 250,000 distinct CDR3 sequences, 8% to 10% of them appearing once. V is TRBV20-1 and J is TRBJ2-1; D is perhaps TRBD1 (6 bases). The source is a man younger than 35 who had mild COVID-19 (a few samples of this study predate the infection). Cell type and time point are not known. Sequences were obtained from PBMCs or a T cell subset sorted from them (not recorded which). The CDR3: CSATRDRSSYNEQFF. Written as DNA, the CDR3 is TGCAGTGCTACCCGAGACAGGTCCTCCTACAATGAGCAGTTCTTC.